The present T cell receptor beta chain was sequenced within a study of Graves' ophthalmopathy and Graves' hyperthyroidism. Exclusion covered patients with other autoimmune diseases or uncontrolled infections (as well as pregnancy or lactation). In this sample, this clonotype turned up many times. Its antigen remains unknown. General observations from the study: In predicting ophthalmopathy progression, the model reached about 69% sensitivity and approximately 72% specificity.

Deletions cut 4 bases from V and 5 bases from J, with 11 bases between. The CDR3 consists of 14 residues. Germline values: CDR1 SGHTA, CDR2 FQGNSA. The sequenced template was RNA, covering the TCR beta CDR3 region. The library came from an HTBI-primed first-round RT-PCR and a second-round multiplex PCR. TCRdb fed the multiplex PCR reads into MiXCR, producing one record per CDR3 protein. This sample yields roughly 1.1 million distinct CDR3 sequences, of which about 36% are seen a single time; 11% belongs to the top ten. The sequence was obtained from an adult man with Graves' hyperthyroidism. The V and J genes are TRBV7-2 and TRBJ1-4, with a possible D match to TRBD1 (6 bases). The sample consisted of peripheral blood or thyroid tissue (not recorded which). CDR3 nucleotide sequence: TGTGCCAGCAGCTCCAGGGGTGCGAATGAAAAACTGTTTTTT. Its translation is CASSSRGANEKLFF.